These 23 T cell receptor beta chains share one sample of origin, sequenced in a study of T-cell memory formation after mild COVID-19. MiXCR was run by TCRdb on the 5' RACE reads, yielding one entry per CDR3 protein. The sample carries 400,000 to 450,000 distinct CDR3 sequences, more than 15% recorded once. The sequencing sample was made of PBMCs or a T cell subset sorted from them (not recorded which). These receptors all come from a man between 18 and 35 years old who had mild COVID-19 (a few samples of this study predate the infection). Cell type and time point are not known.

This clonotype has at least ten counts. The V call is TRBV7-2, the J call TRBJ1-6, with D unclear. The CDR3 spans 17 residues. V was clipped by 2 bases and J by 0 bases, with 11 bases between them. In germline, CDR1 is SGHTA, CDR2 FQGNSA. The CDR3 protein is CASSLREASSYNSPLHF. The CDR3 DNA reads as TGTGCCAGCAGCTTAAGGGAGGCGAGCTCCTATAATTCACCCCTCCACTTT.

The V gene is TRBV19, the J gene TRBJ1-1; TRBD1 agrees at 10 bases. V shed 3 bases, J shed 4 bases, and the junction held 5 bases outside the gene matches. Germline V gene lookup returns CDR1 LNHDA and CDR2 SQIVND (reference sequence). This CDR3 comprises 15 residues. The CDR3 loop is CASSIGTGVITEAFF. As DNA, the CDR3 is TGTGCCAGTAGTATCGGGACAGGGGTGATCACTGAAGCTTTCTTT.

This clonotype was picked up a small number of times. The chain recombines TRBV5-1 with TRBJ1-2; D remains unclear. The CDR3 is made up of 16 amino acids. The V gene lost 0 bases and the J gene lost 0 bases, with 12 bases spanning the gap. Looked up from germline, CDR1 is SGHRS and CDR2 is YFSETQ. The CDR3 sequence: CASSLAYSAANYGYTF. The CDR3 DNA is TGCGCCAGCAGCTTGGCCTATTCGGCCGCTAACTATGGCTACACCTTC.

Many counts were recorded for this clonotype. The chain employs TRBV5-1 and TRBJ2-5; 7 bases are shared with TRBD2. Germline V gives CDR1 SGHRS, CDR2 YFSETQ. V dropped 0 bases and J dropped 1; count of bases not matched to a gene: 3. The length of the CDR3 is 15 residues. CDR3 sequence reads: CASSLGSSGQETQYF. The CDR3 nucleotides are TGCGCCAGCAGCTTGGGGTCTAGCGGCCAAGAGACCCAGTACTTC.

V is TRBV4-2 and J is TRBJ1-6; 8 nucleotides match TRBD1. The germline V gene encodes CDR1 LGHNA and CDR2 YNFKEQ. V trimming: 1 base; J trimming: 4 bases; junction bases outside the gene matches: 9. This CDR3 has 18 amino acids. The DNA of the CDR3 is TGTGCCAGCAGCCAAGCTAGGGGCACAGGGGGATATAATTCACCCCTCCACTTT. Translating gives CASSQARGTGGYNSPLHF.

The chain links TRBV5-1 to TRBJ1-1; D is ambiguous. The CDR3 is 16 residues long. V lost 0 bases to trimming and J lost 3 bases, with 15 bases between them. Per the germline V gene, CDR1 is SGHRS and CDR2 is YFSETQ. This CDR3 is CASSLVVWGSDTEAFF. CDR3 sequence (DNA): TGCGCCAGCAGCTTGGTGGTGTGGGGATCGGACACTGAAGCTTTCTTT.

In its sample, this clonotype was seen a few times. V is TRBV29-1 and J is TRBJ1-1, with D possibly TRBD1 on 5 matching bases. The CDR3 contains 15 residues. Germline V gene data show CDR1 as SQVTM and CDR2 as ANQGSEA. Trimming removed 1 base from V and 3 bases from J, with 15 bases in between. The CDR3 sequence is CSVEGVEGVDTEAFF. CDR3 nucleotides: TGCAGCGTTGAAGGGGTCGAAGGGGTGGACACTGAAGCTTTCTTT.

This clonotype was counted between two and nine times. This chain joins TRBV9 and TRBJ2-2; TRBD1 matches at 7 bases. Germline loops: CDR1 SGDLS, CDR2 YYNGEE. J lost 6 bases, V lost 0 bases, and 8 bases had no gene match. CDR3 length: 16 amino acids. CDR3 sequence reads: CASSVEDRQGAGELFF. The DNA of the CDR3 is TGTGCCAGCAGCGTAGAGGACAGACAGGGCGCCGGGGAGCTGTTTTTT.

The chain combines TRBV4-1 with TRBJ1-5; the D gene is possibly TRBD1 (5 bases). Trimming took off 1 base at V and 4 bases at J, with 11 bases between the two ends. Germline V gene data show CDR1 as MGHRA and CDR2 as YSYEKL. This CDR3 contains 15 residues. This CDR3 is CASSQGPQENQPQHF. The CDR3 DNA reads TGCGCCAGCAGCCAAGGACCACAGGAAAATCAGCCCCAGCATTTT.

This chain links TRBV12-3 or TRBV12-4 with TRBJ1-2; D remains ambiguous. The length of the CDR3 is 13 residues. The V and J ends lost 4 bases and 5 bases respectively, with 11 bases between them. The CDR3 DNA follows: TGTGCCAGCAGTTCAGGACGGCCGTATGGCTACACCTTC. It yields the protein CASSSGRPYGYTF.

The chain is built from TRBV29-1 and TRBJ2-7, with TRBD2 as a possible D gene (6 bases). The ends were cut back, 0 bases at V and 5 bases at J, with 20 bases in the middle. Germline V gives CDR1 SQVTM, CDR2 ANQGSEA. There are 16 residues in the CDR3. CDR3 amino acids: CSVEDPSGPRGDEQYF. CDR3 nucleotides: TGCAGCGTTGAAGATCCGAGTGGACCCCGCGGGGACGAGCAGTACTTC.

In its sample, this clonotype was seen a few times. The chain couples TRBV20-1 to TRBJ1-2, with 8 nucleotides matching TRBD1. The CDR3 covers 13 residues. Germline-derived CDR1 and CDR2 are DFQATT and SNEGSKA (reference sequence). Trimming took 1 base from V and 8 from J; bases not matched to a gene: 6. The CDR3 DNA reads as TGCAGTGCTAGAGCCCAGGACAGGGTCGGCTACACCTTC. It yields the protein CSARAQDRVGYTF.

This clonotype has more than one count but fewer than ten. The rearrangement joins TRBV19 to TRBJ2-1; D is perhaps TRBD1 or TRBD2 (5 bases each). Germline-derived CDR1 and CDR2 are LNHDA and SQIVND (reference sequence). V lost 4 bases, J lost 7 bases, and 11 bases lay in between. There are 13 residues in the CDR3. The CDR3 DNA reads TGTGCCAGTAGTAGGGACGCCCGGAATGAGCAGTTCTTC. This codes for CASSRDARNEQFF.

The V gene is TRBV7-2, the J gene TRBJ1-4, with D maybe TRBD1 (5 bases). The germline gives CDR1 SGHTA, CDR2 FQGNSA. The V end was cut by 0 bases, the J end by 5 bases, with 7 bases between. There are 14 residues in the CDR3. CDR3 sequence: CASSLASGNEKLFF. The CDR3 DNA reads as TGTGCCAGCAGCTTAGCTTCAGGGAATGAAAAACTGTTTTTT.

The chain joins TRBV27 to TRBJ2-1, with D unclear. V was trimmed by 6 bases and J by 3 bases, leaving 9 bases between them. The CDR3 totals 13 residues. CDR1 is MNHEY and CDR2 is SMNVEV in the germline V gene (reference sequence). CDR3 protein: CASRDGVYNEQFF. In DNA form, the CDR3 reads TGTGCCAGCAGGGACGGAGTCTACAATGAGCAGTTCTTC.

The chain has TRBV3-1 and TRBJ1-1; D is uncertain. The CDR3 runs to 14 residues. The germline V gene has CDR1 LGHDT and CDR2 YNNKEL (reference sequence). Trimming shortened V by 3 bases and J by 5 bases, and 13 bases separated the two germline ends. CDR3 in DNA: TGTGCCAGCAGCCACTTGTGGAAGAAGACTGAAGCTTTCTTT. Translated, it gives CASSHLWKKTEAFF.

The rearrangement uses TRBV27 and TRBJ1-4; D uncertain. V was trimmed by 6 bases and J by 1 base, leaving 9 bases between them. The germline V gene encodes CDR1 MNHEY and CDR2 SMNVEV (reference sequence). The CDR3 length is 14 residues. The DNA of the CDR3 is TGTGCCAGCAGCCCAGGCGGAACTAATGAAAAACTGTTTTTT. This translates into CASSPGGTNEKLFF.

This clonotype has a handful of counts. The gene calls are TRBV6-5 and TRBJ1-1, with D possibly being TRBD1 (6 bases). CDR1 and CDR2 (germline): MNHEY, SVGAGI. The V end was cut by 6 bases, the J end by 5 bases, with 16 bases between. The CDR3 is 14 amino acids. CDR3 in amino acids: CASSDRRGRTEAFF. CDR3 DNA sequence: TGTGCCAGCAGCGACAGGCGGGGGCGTACTGAAGCTTTCTTT.

This clonotype has more than one count but fewer than ten. The V gene is TRBV5-1, the J gene TRBJ2-1; D may be TRBD1 (5 bases). Trimming took off 4 bases at V and 8 bases at J, with 16 bases between the two ends. This CDR3 is built from 14 residues. Germline values: CDR1 SGHRS, CDR2 YFSETQ. The CDR3 here is CASSPYPGLYEQFF. As DNA, the CDR3 is TGCGCCAGCAGCCCGTACCCAGGGTTGTATGAGCAGTTCTTC.

This clonotype was detected ten times or more. V usage is TRBV3-1 and J usage is TRBJ1-6; D unclear. The V and J ends lost 1 base and 8 bases respectively, with 9 bases between them. The CDR3 runs to 14 residues. CDR1 is LGHDT, CDR2 YNNKEL, per germline (reference sequence). This CDR3 is CASSQVGFYSPLHF. The CDR3 bases are TGTGCCAGCAGCCAAGTTGGGTTTTATTCACCCCTCCACTTT.

The V call is TRBV7-2, the J call TRBJ1-1; weak D call: TRBD1 (5 bases). Germline CDR1 reads SGHTA; CDR2 reads FQGNSA. V was cut by 0 bases and J by 4 bases, with 9 bases left in between. This CDR3 spans 14 amino acids. The CDR3 loop is CASSLAGVPTEAFF. DNA of the CDR3: TGTGCCAGCAGCTTAGCGGGGGTTCCCACTGAAGCTTTCTTT.

The rearrangement links TRBV18 to TRBJ1-5; unclear D gene. V dropped 3 bases and J dropped 4 bases, with 19 bases sitting between them. There are 17 residues in the CDR3. CDR1 and CDR2 from the germline V gene are KGHSH and LQKENI. This CDR3 reads CASSPPLIHGLNQPQHF. Written as DNA, the CDR3 is TGTGCCAGCTCACCCCCACTTATACACGGACTAAATCAGCCCCAGCATTTT.

This rearrangement joins TRBV6-5 to TRBJ1-3; D may be TRBD1 (5 bases). Trimming removed 7 bases at V and 0 bases at J, with 13 bases between. This CDR3 contains 15 residues. Germline V CDR1 and CDR2: MNHEY, SVGAGI. The CDR3 loop reads CASTQGAGSGNTIYF. The CDR3 coding sequence is TGTGCCAGCACCCAGGGAGCGGGCTCTGGAAACACCATATATTTT.